The sequence of this TCR beta chain was determined in a study of blood T cells in healthy people across ages. Study outcomes and limitations: Strong correlation was found linking TCR beta diversity to naive T cell percentage.

The CDR3 contains 16 residues. Germline CDR1 reads SGHTA; CDR2 reads FQGNSA. V shed 3 bases and J 2 bases; nucleotides not matched to a gene: 4. Primed by a sample-barcoded 5' primer and a J-beta primer mix, a second PCR proceeded for about 6 to 11 cycles. TCRdb fed the 5' RACE reads into MiXCR, producing one record per CDR3 protein. The sample yields under 1 million distinct CDR3 sequences, under 45% seen once. For this clonotype: Antigen: not known.

The source of this sequence is a man between 60 and 70 years old in good health. Specimen: blood. The V call is TRBV7-2, the J call TRBJ2-2; 9 positions agree with TRBD2. CDR3 amino acids: CASSFGGGENTGELFF. The CDR3 nucleotides read TGTGCCAGCAGCTTTGGCGGGGGGGAAAACACCGGGGAGCTGTTTTTT.